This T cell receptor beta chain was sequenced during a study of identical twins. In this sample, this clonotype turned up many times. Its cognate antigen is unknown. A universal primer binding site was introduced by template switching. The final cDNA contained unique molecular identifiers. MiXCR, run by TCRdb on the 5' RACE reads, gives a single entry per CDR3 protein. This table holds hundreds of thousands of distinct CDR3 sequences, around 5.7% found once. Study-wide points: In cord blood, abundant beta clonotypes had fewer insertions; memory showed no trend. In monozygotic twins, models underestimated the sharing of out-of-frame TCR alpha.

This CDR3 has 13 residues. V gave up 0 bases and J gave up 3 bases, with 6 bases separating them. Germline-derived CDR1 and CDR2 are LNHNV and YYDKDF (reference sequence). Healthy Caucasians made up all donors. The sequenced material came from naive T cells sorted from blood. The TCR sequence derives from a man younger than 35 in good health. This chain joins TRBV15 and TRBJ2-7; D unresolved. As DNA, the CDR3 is TGTGCCACCAGCAGAGAGAACATCTACGAGCAGTACGTC. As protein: CATSRENIYEQYV.